The 30 T cell receptor beta chains below all came from one sample that was sequenced in a study of T-cell reconstitution after alpha-beta-depleted transplantation in children. This sample's TCRbeta library carried unique molecular identifier barcodes. MiXCR was run by TCRdb on the PCR reads, yielding one entry per CDR3 protein. The sample holds about 200,000 distinct CDR3 sequences, approximately 14% seen once. The sequenced sample was PBMCs from the stem cell graft donor, obtained from the stem cell graft. The receptors shown here come from a human donor who donated a stem cell graft to a child with acute lymphoblastic leukemia.

This clonotype was counted ten times or more. The J gene is TRBJ2-1, the V gene TRBV7-9, with a possible D match to TRBD1 (5 bases). The CDR3 is made up of 14 amino acids. V was trimmed by 1 base and J by 3 bases, leaving 7 bases between them. Per germline, CDR1 SEHNR and CDR2 FQNEAQ (reference sequence). CDR3 nucleotide sequence: TGTGCCAGCAGCTTAGGGACACTCTACAATGAGCAGTTCTTC. This codes for CASSLGTLYNEQFF.

The chain carries TRBV6-5 and TRBJ2-4, with a tentative D call TRBD1 (6 bases). The CDR3 has 16 residues. Germline loops: CDR1 MNHEY, CDR2 SVGAGI. The V and J ends lost 2 bases and 6 bases respectively, with 17 bases between them. CDR3: CASSYGVGAPINIQYF. The CDR3 nucleotides read TGTGCCAGCAGTTACGGAGTGGGGGCCCCCATAAACATTCAGTACTTC.

This clonotype was recorded many times. The V gene is TRBV20-1, the J gene TRBJ1-4, with a tentative D call TRBD1 (6 bases). CDR1 and CDR2 from the germline V gene are DFQATT and SNEGSKA (reference sequence). The V and J ends lost 6 bases and 4 bases respectively, with 15 bases between them. The CDR3 consists of 14 residues. CDR3 nucleotides: TGCAGTGCACCAACAGGGCAGGGTAATGAAAAACTGTTTTTT. Amino acid sequence: CSAPTGQGNEKLFF.

The sample holds many counts of this clonotype. The chain uses TRBV5-1 and TRBJ2-2; tentative D call: TRBD1 (5 bases). This CDR3 comprises 14 residues. V was shortened by 6 bases and J by 7 bases, with 16 bases between the two germline ends. Germline V gives CDR1 SGHRS, CDR2 YFSETQ. The CDR3 sequence is CASMVSGFGGELFF. Written as DNA, the CDR3 is TGCGCCAGCATGGTGTCAGGGTTCGGCGGGGAGCTGTTTTTT.

The V gene is TRBV28, the J gene TRBJ2-7, with TRBD1 matching over 7 bases. Losses at the gene ends were 2 bases for V and 4 bases for J; bases not matched to a gene: 8. The CDR3 has 15 residues. Germline V gene sequence: CDR1 MDHEN, CDR2 SYDVKM. CDR3 nucleotide sequence: TGTGCCAGCAGTTTAGAGGGACAGCACCCTTACGAGCAGTACTTC. Protein sequence: CASSLEGQHPYEQYF.

The sample holds a few counts of this clonotype. The chain carries TRBV30 and TRBJ1-1; no firm D call. The ends were cut back, 3 bases at V and 4 bases at J, with 15 bases in the middle. Germline CDR1 and CDR2: GTSNPN and SVGIG (reference sequence). This CDR3 is built from 14 residues. This chain's CDR3 is CAWRESPAGTEAFF. The DNA of the CDR3 is TGTGCCTGGAGAGAGTCCCCAGCGGGCACTGAAGCTTTCTTT.

This chain uses TRBV27 with TRBJ2-6; no reliable D call. Trimming shortened V by 6 bases and J by 9 bases, and 3 bases separated the two germline ends. Germline CDR1 and CDR2: MNHEY and SMNVEV (reference sequence). CDR3 length equals 10 residues. The CDR3 protein is CASRVNVLTF. Here the CDR3 DNA reads TGTGCCAGCAGGGTCAACGTCCTGACTTTC.

This clonotype turned up a few times. The chain uses TRBV29-1 and TRBJ2-7, with a tentative D call TRBD1 (5 bases). V was pared by 6 bases and J by 3 bases, with 15 bases between. Germline values: CDR1 SQVTM, CDR2 ANQGSEA. The CDR3 is 13 amino acids. The CDR3 region is CSVGHNPLYEQYF. The CDR3 DNA reads as TGCAGCGTGGGGCATAACCCCCTCTACGAGCAGTACTTC.

The table lists this clonotype with many counts. The chain links TRBV12-3 or TRBV12-4 to TRBJ1-1; D remains ambiguous. This CDR3 region has 14 residues. The V and J ends lost 3 bases and 0 bases respectively, with 8 bases between them. The CDR3 is CASSFGVVNTEAFF. The CDR3, as DNA: TGTGCCAGCAGTTTCGGGGTGGTGAACACTGAAGCTTTCTTT.

This clonotype came up many times. The chain combines TRBV20-1 with TRBJ2-3; 9 bases are shared with TRBD2. Germline V gene sequence: CDR1 DFQATT, CDR2 SNEGSKA (reference sequence). This CDR3 region has 18 residues. Germline trimming cut 0 bases from V and 1 base from J; bases unmatched to any gene: 11. This CDR3 is CSARDDTAAGGRTDTQYF. The CDR3 nucleotides read TGCAGTGCTAGAGACGACACCGCGGCGGGAGGGCGCACAGATACGCAGTATTTT.

There are many counts of this clonotype. J is TRBJ2-1 and V is TRBV6-5, with 12 nucleotides matching TRBD2. From germline, CDR1 is MNHEY and CDR2 SVGAGI. Losses at the gene ends were 2 bases for V and 5 bases for J; bases not matched to a gene: 4. The CDR3 spans 16 residues. In DNA form, the CDR3 reads TGTGCCAGCAGTTACGCTAGCGGGAGGGGAGACAATGAGCAGTTCTTC. It encodes CASSYASGRGDNEQFF.

A note on this clonotype: A much more abundant neighbour one base away suggests this may be a read error. This chain uses TRBV5-1 with TRBJ2-2; the match to TRBD1 covers 7 bases. This CDR3 has 16 amino acids. CDR1 SGHRS and CDR2 YFSETQ come from the germline V gene. J lost 3 bases, V lost 3 bases, and 8 bases had no gene match. The CDR3 region has the DNA TGCGCCAGCAGCTCGGGACAGCGGACCGACACCGGGGAGCTGTTTTTT. This codes for CASSSGQRTDTGELFF.

With respect to this clonotype: It may be a read error: a sequence one base away is much more abundant. The genes are TRBV7-9 and TRBJ2-5; D remains ambiguous. The V end was cut by 5 bases, the J end by 5 bases, with 21 bases between. From germline, CDR1 is SEHNR and CDR2 FQNEAQ (reference sequence). The CDR3 has 16 residues. CDR3 protein: CASSVEPGPEEETQYF. The CDR3, as DNA: TGTGCCAGCAGCGTAGAACCCGGGCCCGAGGAGGAGACCCAGTACTTC.

There are a few counts of this clonotype. The chain links TRBV14 to TRBJ1-2; unclear D gene. The CDR3 loop spans 15 amino acids. Germline CDR1 reads SGHDN; CDR2 reads FVKESK. Trimming took off 4 bases at V and 3 bases at J, with 15 bases between the two ends. The CDR3 region is CASSLHRAGHYGYTF. CDR3 nucleotide sequence: TGTGCCAGCAGCCTTCACCGGGCAGGTCACTATGGCTACACCTTC.

The rearrangement uses TRBV7-2 and TRBJ1-1; TRBD1 might be the D (5 bases). The germline gives CDR1 SGHTA, CDR2 FQGNSA. This CDR3 spans 13 amino acids. V was pared by 4 bases and J by 11 bases, with 17 bases between. CDR3 nucleotide sequence: TGTGCCAGCAGCTCCAAGTTTGGGGCTCGGGCTTTCTTT. It translates to CASSSKFGARAFF.

This clonotype has at least ten counts. The chain couples TRBV11-3 to TRBJ2-4, with D perhaps matching TRBD1 (6 bases). Deletions cut 4 bases from V and 0 bases from J, with 13 bases between. CDR3 length: 16 amino acids. CDR1 is SGHNT, CDR2 YENEEA, per germline. The CDR3 DNA reads as TGTGCCAGCAGCTCCGGACAGTACCTAGCCAAAAACATTCAGTACTTC. As protein: CASSSGQYLAKNIQYF.

This sequence joins TRBV30 and TRBJ2-7; the D gene is possibly TRBD1 (7 bases). This CDR3 is 12 amino acids long. CDR1 is GTSNPN, CDR2 SVGIG, per germline (reference sequence). Trimming took 2 bases from V and 6 from J, leaving 11 bases between them. CDR3 loop: CAWSSGGGEQYF. The CDR3 bases are TGTGCCTGGAGTTCAGGGGGAGGCGAGCAGTACTTC.

The V gene is TRBV10-3, the J gene TRBJ2-1; D possibly corresponds to TRBD1 (5 bases). Trimming left V 5 bases short and J 9 bases short, with 11 bases between. The CDR3 covers 12 residues. CDR1 ENHRY and CDR2 SYGVKD come from the germline V gene. Here the CDR3 DNA reads TGTGCCATCAGTTCCAGGGATTTTGAGCAGTTCTTC. It yields the protein CAISSRDFEQFF.

This clonotype was seen ten or more times. V is TRBV2 and J is TRBJ1-2, with D possibly being TRBD1 (6 bases). The CDR3 is 13 amino acids. V was clipped by 3 bases and J by 6 bases, with 11 bases between them. Germline V gene lookup returns CDR1 SNHLY and CDR2 FYNNEI. The CDR3 nucleotides read TGTGCCAGCAGTGACAGGGCAGGGGATGGCTACACCTTC. Protein sequence: CASSDRAGDGYTF. The entire variable domain, with the rest obtained from reference TRBV2 and TRBJ1-2, is as follows: EPEVTQTPSHQVTQMGQEVILRCVPISNHLYFYWYRQILGQKVEFLVSFYNNEISEKSEIFDDQFSVERPDGSNFTLKIRSTKLEDSAMYFCASSDRAGDGYTFGSGTRLTVV.

A few counts support this clonotype. The chain combines TRBV6-5 with TRBJ2-7, with TRBD1 matching 9 bases. The V and J ends lost 0 bases and 5 bases, in that order; junction bases with no gene match: 5. CDR1 MNHEY and CDR2 SVGAGI come from the germline V gene. This CDR3 comprises 15 residues. In DNA form, the CDR3 reads TGTGCCAGCAGTTACTCGAGACAGGGGGATGACGAGCAGTACTTC. Translating gives CASSYSRQGDDEQYF.

A word on this clonotype: Just one base apart from a much larger clone, this may be a read error. V gene TRBV11-2 combines with J gene TRBJ1-2; TRBD1 might be the D (5 bases). CDR1 SGHAT and CDR2 FQNNGV come from the germline V gene. The CDR3 sequence is 15 residues long. The V end was cut by 0 bases, the J end by 4 bases, with 12 bases between. In DNA form, the CDR3 reads TGTGCCAGCAGCTTAGAAGGCAGGGCGATCTATGGCTACACCTTC. It translates to CASSLEGRAIYGYTF.

This clonotype showed up many times. The chain combines TRBV5-5 with TRBJ2-7; 8 bases line up with TRBD2. Germline trimming cut 0 bases from V and 0 bases from J; bases unmatched to any gene: 5. Per germline, CDR1 SGHKS and CDR2 YYEKEE (reference sequence). There are 16 residues in the CDR3. This CDR3 is CASSLEPGRGSYEQYF. CDR3 DNA sequence: TGTGCCAGCAGCTTGGAACCCGGGAGGGGCTCCTACGAGCAGTACTTC.

There are many counts of this clonotype. The rearrangement uses TRBV7-9 and TRBJ2-1; D possibly matches TRBD1 or TRBD2 (5 bases each). The ends were cut back, 6 bases at V and 5 bases at J, with 17 bases in the middle. This CDR3 is built from 15 residues. The germline V gene encodes CDR1 SEHNR and CDR2 FQNEAQ (reference sequence). The CDR3 coding sequence is TGTGCCAGCAGGGCGTACTGGGGGACCCACAATGAGCAGTTCTTC. Protein product: CASRAYWGTHNEQFF.

This clonotype was picked up many times. V gene TRBV7-9 combines with J gene TRBJ1-1; 8 bases match TRBD1. The junction had 12 bases not matched to a gene; V was cut back by 4 bases and J by 5 bases. The CDR3 has 16 amino acids. Germline assignment: CDR1 SEHNR and CDR2 FQNEAQ (reference sequence). The CDR3 sequence: CASSSSGGRLWTEAFF. CDR3 DNA: TGTGCCAGCAGCTCTTCAGGGGGCCGTCTTTGGACTGAAGCTTTCTTT.

This clonotype was counted ten times or more. The genes are TRBV6-5 and TRBJ2-5; maybe TRBD2 (6 bases). CDR3 length: 14 amino acids. Germline CDR1 and CDR2: MNHEY and SVGAGI. Trimming cost V 3 bases and J 6 bases, with 14 bases left between them. The chain's CDR3 is CASSYEGGRQTQYF. CDR3 bases: TGTGCCAGCAGTTATGAGGGAGGTAGACAGACCCAGTACTTC.

This clonotype was recorded at least ten times. V and J are TRBV4-1 and TRBJ2-1; D possibly corresponds to TRBD1 (6 bases). Looked up from germline, CDR1 is MGHRA and CDR2 is YSYEKL. V was clipped by 0 bases and J by 8 bases, with 17 bases between them. This CDR3 region has 16 residues. The CDR3 nucleotides read TGCGCCAGCAGCCAAGAGTTTTTGGGGGCATACCATGAGCAGTTCTTC. Its protein is CASSQEFLGAYHEQFF.

This clonotype was observed many times. The chain joins TRBV20-1 to TRBJ2-3; no clear D gene. The CDR3 length is 12 residues. Germline CDR1 and CDR2: DFQATT and SNEGSKA (reference sequence). V lost 3 bases to trimming and J lost 2 bases, with 6 bases between them. Here the CDR3 DNA reads TGCAGTGCTAGCGAGAACACAGATACGCAGTATTTT. Its translation is CSASENTDTQYF.

This clonotype occurred many times. This CDR3 is CASRVGLAIDEQFF. The CDR3 coding sequence is TGTGCCAGCAGGGTTGGACTAGCAATCGATGAGCAGTTCTTC. The chain couples TRBV2 to TRBJ2-1; 8 bases fit TRBD2. Germline V CDR1 and CDR2: SNHLY, FYNNEI. This CDR3 spans 14 amino acids. The V gene end was trimmed by 6 bases and the J gene end by 8 bases; junction bases not matched to a gene: 9. Complete variable domain (other parts from reference TRBV2 and TRBJ2-1): EPEVTQTPSHQVTQMGQEVILRCVPISNHLYFYWYRQILGQKVEFLVSFYNNEISEKSEIFDDQFSVERPDGSNFTLKIRSTKLEDSAMYFCASRVGLAIDEQFFGPGTRLTVL.

This clonotype was seen repeatedly, ten times or more. The rearrangement links TRBV5-1 to TRBJ2-3; 7 bases line up with TRBD1. Per the germline V gene, CDR1 is SGHRS and CDR2 is YFSETQ. The trim removed 3 bases at V and 4 bases at J, leaving 8 bases unmatched. CDR3 length equals 15 residues. This CDR3 is CASSSRDRVADTQYF. Here the CDR3 DNA reads TGCGCCAGCAGCTCCCGTGACAGGGTGGCAGATACGCAGTATTTT.

The table lists this clonotype with many counts. The chain has TRBV29-1 and TRBJ2-5; a possible D gene is TRBD1 (6 bases). Looked up from germline, CDR1 is SQVTM and CDR2 is ANQGSEA. This CDR3 region has 13 residues. The ends were cut back, 7 bases at V and 5 bases at J, with 17 bases in the middle. The chain's CDR3 is CSAKITGKETQYF. The DNA of the CDR3 is TGCAGCGCTAAAATAACAGGGAAGGAGACCCAGTACTTC. Filled out from reference TRBV29-1 and TRBJ2-5, the complete variable domain reads SAVISQKPSRDICQRGTSLTIQCQVDSQVTMMFWYRQQPGQSLTLIATANQGSEATYESGFVIDKFPISRPNLTFSTLTVSNMSPEDSSIYLCSAKITGKETQYFGPGTRLLVL.